Shown below are 5 T cell receptor beta chains from a single sample sequenced in a study of a mutant IDH1 vaccine in newly diagnosed glioma. Produced via immunoSEQ multiplex PCR; TCRdb's table is partial and in-frame only. Of tens of thousands of clones listed, under 80% are singletons. Documented time point: week 11, during vaccination. The vaccine gave 300 ug of a 20-mer mutant IDH1 peptide subcutaneously per dose. These receptors' targets are unknown. The material sequenced was PBMCs, taken from a glioma patient whose treatment included an IDH1 peptide vaccine. The receptors shown here come from a man aged 25 to 40 with glioma.

J is TRBJ2-3 and V is TRBV5-1, with D hard to call. V lost 0 bases, J lost 0 bases, and 11 bases lay in between. The CDR3 has 16 residues. CDR1 is SGHRS, CDR2 YFSETQ, per germline. The chain's CDR3 is CASSLGVISSTDTQYF. The CDR3 nucleotides are TGCGCCAGCAGCTTGGGTGTCATCTCTAGCACAGATACGCAGTATTTT.

The chain couples TRBV7-8 to TRBJ2-7; D perhaps matches TRBD1 (6 bases). Germline CDR1 SGHVS, CDR2 FQNEAQ. This CDR3 comprises 14 residues. Trimming cost V 0 bases and J 2 bases, with 8 bases left between them. In DNA, the CDR3 is TGTGCCAGCAGCTTAGCAGGGGGTCCCTACGAGCAGTACTTC. The encoded protein is CASSLAGGPYEQYF.

The chain links TRBV6-5 to TRBJ1-1; perhaps TRBD1 as D (6 bases). The CDR3 covers 14 residues. From germline, CDR1 is MNHEY and CDR2 SVGAGI. V lost 6 bases and J 4 bases, leaving 15 bases between the germline ends. This CDR3 reads CASSHLGGATEAFF. CDR3 in DNA: TGTGCCAGCAGCCACCTGGGGGGCGCCACTGAAGCTTTCTTT.

This clone has a single count. The rearrangement joins TRBV2 to TRBJ2-2; the D gene is possibly TRBD1 (6 bases). CDR1 is SNHLY and CDR2 is FYNNEI in the germline V gene. CDR3 size: 17 residues. V was trimmed by 2 bases and J by 1 base, leaving 14 bases between them. CDR3: CASSEFAGALNTGELFF. CDR3 DNA: TGTGCCAGCAGTGAATTTGCAGGGGCCCTGAACACCGGGGAGCTGTTTTTT.

The rearrangement joins TRBV18 to TRBJ2-2; D unclear. Germline CDR1 KGHSH, CDR2 LQKENI. Trimming took off 0 bases at V and 5 bases at J, with 10 bases between the two ends. The CDR3 has 15 amino acids. The CDR3: CASSPPGPTTGELFF. CDR3 nucleotides: TGTGCCAGCTCACCACCCGGACCCACAACCGGGGAGCTGTTTTTT. Drawing the rest from reference TRBV18 and TRBJ2-2, the complete variable domain is NAGVMQNPRHLVRRRGQEARLRCSPMKGHSHVYWYRQLPEEGLKFMVYLQKENIIDESGMPKERFSAEFPKEGPSILRIQQVVRGDSAAYFCASSPPGPTTGELFFGEGSRLTVL.